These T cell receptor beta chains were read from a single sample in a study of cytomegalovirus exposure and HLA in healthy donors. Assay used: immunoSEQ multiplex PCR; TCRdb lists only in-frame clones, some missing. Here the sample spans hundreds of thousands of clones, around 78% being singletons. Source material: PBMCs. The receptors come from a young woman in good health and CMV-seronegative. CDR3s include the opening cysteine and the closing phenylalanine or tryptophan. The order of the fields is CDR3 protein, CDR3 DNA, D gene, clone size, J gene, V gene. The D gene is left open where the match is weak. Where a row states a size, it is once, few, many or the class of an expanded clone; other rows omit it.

CASSFLPGTGEPRGYTF | TGTGCCAGCAGCTTCCTCCCCGGGACAGGGGAACCTCGGGGCTACACCTTC | TRBD1 | NA | TRBJ1-2 | TRBV7-2
CASGLVQATNTGELFF | TGTGCTAGTGGTTTGGTACAGGCGACGAACACCGGGGAGCTGTTTTTT | NA | NA | TRBJ2-2 | TRBV12-5
CASSAPHISGNTIYF | TGTGCCAGCAGCGCGCCGCACATCTCTGGAAACACCATATATTTT | NA | NA | TRBJ1-3 | TRBV9
CASSLEGVGNTIYF | TGCGCCAGCAGCTTAGAAGGGGTCGGAAACACCATATATTTT | NA | NA | TRBJ1-3 | TRBV5-1
CASSLAGSTDTQYF | TGTGCCAGCAGCCTAGCGGGATCCACAGATACGCAGTATTTT | TRBD2 | NA | TRBJ2-3 | TRBV7-9
CASTEGLRTEAFF | TGTGCCAGCACGGAGGGCTTGCGCACTGAAGCTTTCTTT | NA | NA | TRBJ1-1 | TRBV7-9
CASSHRAFVGRETQYF | TGTGCCAGCAGCCACCGGGCCTTCGTGGGGAGGGAGACCCAGTACTTC | NA | NA | TRBJ2-5 | TRBV28
CAWSVDENIQYF | TGTGCCTGGAGTGTAGACGAAAACATTCAGTACTTC | NA | NA | TRBJ2-4 | TRBV30
CASSQEGRANYGYTF | TGCGCCAGCAGCCAAGAGGGCAGGGCAAACTATGGCTACACCTTC | NA | NA | TRBJ1-2 | TRBV4-1
CASRGMTGLGYTF | TGTGCCAGCAGGGGAATGACAGGGTTAGGCTACACCTTC | TRBD1 | NA | TRBJ1-2 | TRBV28
CASSPIPGSTDTQYF | TGTGCCAGCTCACCCATTCCAGGGAGTACAGATACGCAGTATTTT | NA | few | TRBJ2-3 | TRBV18
CATSGVAGDQIETQYF | TGTGCCACCAGCGGGGTCGCGGGAGACCAAATAGAGACCCAGTACTTC | TRBD2 | NA | TRBJ2-5 | TRBV15
CAISDPRDRARGEQYF | TGTGCCATCAGTGACCCACGGGACAGGGCCAGGGGGGAGCAGTACTTC | TRBD1 | once | TRBJ2-7 | TRBV10-3
CASSFPGQSSNTGELFF | TGTGCCAGCAGCTTCCCGGGACAGTCTTCCAACACCGGGGAGCTGTTTTTT | TRBD1 | NA | TRBJ2-2 | TRBV5-4
CSVDASAKDTQYF | TGCAGCGTTGACGCTAGCGCCAAGGATACGCAGTATTTT | NA | NA | TRBJ2-3 | TRBV29-1
CASSGFGTGTFF | NA | NA | NA | TRBJ2-1 | TRBV9
CARGDREKEQFF | TGTGCCAGAGGGGACAGGGAGAAGGAGCAGTTCTTC | TRBD1 | many | TRBJ2-1 | TRBV2
CAWSEGTAGNTIYF | TGTGCCTGGAGTGAAGGGACGGCTGGAAACACCATATATTTT | NA | NA | TRBJ1-3 | TRBV30
CASRDVENTEAFF | TGTGCCAGCAGGGACGTCGAGAACACTGAAGCTTTCTTT | NA | NA | TRBJ1-1 | TRBV2
CASSLTVNRVNTEAFF | TGTGCCAGCAGTCTGACCGTAAACAGGGTTAACACTGAAGCTTTCTTT | NA | once | TRBJ1-1 | TRBV27
CASRRGTSGDVGELFF | TGTGCCAGCAGGAGGGGGACTAGCGGGGATGTAGGGGAGCTGTTTTTT | TRBD2 | few | TRBJ2-2 | TRBV2
CASSLVLAGTYNEQFF | TGTGCCAGCAGCTTAGTACTAGCGGGGACCTACAATGAGCAGTTCTTC | TRBD2 | NA | TRBJ2-1 | TRBV11-1
CASSDRALGTEAFF | TGCGCCAGCAGTGACAGGGCACTCGGCACTGAAGCTTTCTTT | NA | NA | TRBJ1-1 | TRBV10-1
CASSRLQATNTEAFF | TGTGCCAGTAGTCGATTACAGGCCACGAACACTGAAGCTTTCTTT | NA | NA | TRBJ1-1 | TRBV19
CASAPRNYGYTF | TGTGCCAGCGCTCCACGAAACTATGGCTACACCTTC | NA | NA | TRBJ1-2 | TRBV6-1
CASRSLAGVNSDTQYF | TGTGCCAGCAGAAGCTTAGCGGGAGTCAATTCAGATACGCAGTATTTT | TRBD2 | NA | TRBJ2-3 | TRBV2
CASSEADRVSGYTF | TGTGCCAGCAGTGAAGCGGACAGGGTTAGTGGCTACACCTTC | TRBD1 | NA | TRBJ1-2 | TRBV2
CASSLTFGRGDTGELFF | TGTGCCAGCAGCTTAACCTTTGGCAGGGGGGACACCGGGGAGCTGTTTTTT | NA | NA | TRBJ2-2 | TRBV7-3
CASSEEGVNTEAFF | TGTGCCAGCAGTGAAGAGGGTGTGAACACTGAAGCTTTCTTT | NA | NA | TRBJ1-1 | TRBV6-1
CASSVIWGGGSAEQYF | TGTGCCAGTAGTGTCATTTGGGGGGGCGGTTCTGCCGAGCAGTACTTC | NA | NA | TRBJ2-7 | TRBV19
CASSPDGDYNEQFF | TGTGCCAGCAGCCCGGACGGTGACTACAATGAGCAGTTCTTC | NA | NA | TRBJ2-1 | TRBV9
CASSASPTAQRGTEAFF | TGTGCCAGCAGCGCGAGTCCTACGGCCCAAAGAGGCACTGAAGCTTTCTTT | NA | NA | TRBJ1-1 | TRBV9
CASSLSTGSEAFF | TGTGCCAGCAGTTTATCCACTGGGTCTGAAGCTTTCTTT | NA | NA | TRBJ1-1 | TRBV27
CASSFGGNTEAFF | TGCGCCAGCAGCTTTGGCGGAAACACTGAAGCTTTCTTT | NA | NA | TRBJ1-1 | TRBV5-1
CASSATGTGGEKLFF | TGCGCCAGCAGCGCGACCGGGACCGGAGGGGAAAAACTGTTTTTT | NA | NA | TRBJ1-4 | TRBV5-1
CASSLSADMNTEAFF | TGTGCCAGCTCTCTCTCAGCCGACATGAACACTGAAGCTTTCTTT | NA | NA | TRBJ1-1 | TRBV18
CASSSGTQMPPRQYF | TGCGCCAGCAGCTCCGGGACTCAGATGCCCCCGAGGCAGTACTTC | NA | NA | TRBJ2-7 | TRBV5-1
CASSERDGLKQPQHF | TGTGCCAGCAGTGAAAGGGACGGGCTCAAACAGCCCCAGCATTTT | NA | many | TRBJ1-5 | TRBV6-1
CASSDGLRETQYF | TGTGCCAGCAGTGACGGCTTGCGGGAGACCCAGTACTTC | NA | once | TRBJ2-5 | TRBV2
CASSLAPSGGVETQYF | TGTGCCAGCAGCTTAGCCCCTAGCGGGGGAGTAGAGACCCAGTACTTC | TRBD2 | NA | TRBJ2-5 | TRBV7-3
CASSARGLGSVGLEAFF | TGTGCCAGCAGCGCTAGGGGCTTAGGGTCGGTTGGTCTTGAGGCTTTCTTT | NA | once | TRBJ1-1 | TRBV11-2
CASSLDGQSYNEQFF | TGCGCCAGCAGCTTGGATGGACAGTCCTACAATGAGCAGTTCTTC | NA | NA | TRBJ2-1 | TRBV5-1
CASSFVGDLKKQYF | TGTGCCAGCAGCTTTGTGGGGGATCTTAAGAAGCAGTACTTC | NA | NA | TRBJ2-7 | TRBV5-4
CASSATGVPGDEQYF | TGTGCCAGCAGCGCGACAGGGGTTCCCGGCGACGAGCAGTACTTC | TRBD1 | NA | TRBJ2-7 | TRBV7-3
CASSPVIGGVGETQYF | TGTGCCAGCAGCCCTGTTATCGGGGGCGTGGGGGAGACCCAGTACTTC | NA | NA | TRBJ2-5 | TRBV28